The clone carrying this T cell receptor beta chain occurred many times. The antigen remains unidentified. The data were obtained in a study of blood T cells in healthy people across ages. Study-level results: Estimates of diversity drawn from one million T cells were considered underestimates. Naive CD4+ cell counts and diversity both ran higher in long-lived than in aged donors.

Looked up from germline, CDR1 is GTSNPN and CDR2 is SVGIG (reference sequence). V gave up 4 bases and J gave up 8 bases, with 17 bases separating them. The CDR3 is 13 residues long. A second PCR, run for roughly 7 to 12 cycles, used a sample-barcoded 5' primer plus a J-beta primer mix. From the 5' RACE reads, TCRdb called clonotypes with MiXCR, one entry per CDR3 protein. In the table there are under 2 million distinct CDR3 sequences, roughly 30% of which are singletons. J is TRBJ2-5 and V is TRBV30; D is unclear. The receptor was derived from a woman in her 30s in good health. The specimen sequenced was blood. The CDR3: CAWISDHSRTQYF. The CDR3 nucleotides are TGTGCCTGGATTTCCGACCACTCTCGAACCCAGTACTTC.